This TCR beta chain came from a study of cytomegalovirus exposure and HLA in healthy donors. Study as a whole: A data release that came early held around 85 million unique TCRs from HLA-typed donors.

This clone was found once. The antigen is not known. The CDR3 is made up of 13 amino acids. Trimming stripped 6 bases from V and 4 bases from J, with 10 bases between. Germline V lookup: CDR1 SNHLY, CDR2 FYNNEI. Study results and limitations: In a later analysis, compared with equally common non-associated chains, HLA-associated beta chains were more expanded. Across donors, sequencing depth was assumed by presence/absence analyses to be roughly uniform. Association of approximately 18,000 TCR beta sequences with HLA alleles was found at 0.05 false discovery rate in a later analysis.

The primer mix had 60 Vbeta and 13 Jbeta primers. The method was immunoSEQ multiplex PCR; TCRdb's version includes in-frame clones alone and lacks a portion of them. The sample holds about 150,000 clones, approximately 80% seen once. The material sequenced was PBMCs. This sequence originates from a woman aged 50 to 65 in good health and CMV-seropositive. The chain carries TRBV2 and TRBJ1-3; possibly TRBD1 for D (6 bases). CDR3 bases: TGTGCCAGCAGGACAGGTCCAGGAAACACCATATATTTT. Protein sequence: CASRTGPGNTIYF.